The rows below give T cell receptor beta chains drawn from one sample of a study of cytomegalovirus exposure and HLA in healthy donors. Measured with immunoSEQ multiplex PCR; TCRdb has only the in-frame clones, and not every one. The sample lists around 180,000 clones, over 75% seen once, with around 1.9% in the top ten. Sequencing was carried out using PBMCs. These receptor sequences come from a man between 18 and 35 years old in good health and CMV-seronegative. Both conserved end residues are part of each CDR3. D genes are given only for firm matches. Clone sizes are given selectively: once, few, many, or a class where the clone is expanded.

.	.	TRBV10-1	TRBJ1-1	CASREGGNTEAFF	TGCGCCAGCAGAGAAGGGGGGAACACTGAAGCTTTCTTT
.	TRBD1	TRBV30	TRBJ1-2	CAWSVAGGGGGYTF	TGTGCCTGGAGTGTAGCAGGGGGCGGCGGTGGCTACACCTTC
.	.	TRBV9	TRBJ2-5	CASSVEGVGETQYF	TGTGCCAGCAGCGTAGAGGGGGTCGGGGAGACCCAGTACTTC
once	.	TRBV19	TRBJ1-5	CASTVSSRAGSQHF	TGTGCCAGTACCGTATCGTCTCGGGCGGGGTCCCAGCATTTT
.	TRBD2	TRBV10-3	TRBJ2-7	CATGTSDAYEQYF	TGTGCCACCGGGACTAGCGATGCGTACGAGCAGTACTTC
.	TRBD1	TRBV4-3	TRBJ2-7	CASSQDDREIYEQYF	TGCGCCAGCAGCCAAGATGACAGGGAAATCTACGAGCAGTACTTC
.	.	TRBV6-6	TRBJ1-3	CASSYLRRGGRDTIYF	TGTGCCAGCAGTTACCTACGACGGGGGGGCCGGGACACCATATATTTT
.	.	TRBV7-9	TRBJ2-7	CASSPTSYEQYF	TGTGCCAGCAGTCCGACTTCTTACGAGCAGTACTTC
.	TRBD1	TRBV18	TRBJ1-4	CASSPPDRGRHEKLFF	TGTGCCAGCTCACCACCGGACAGGGGGCGCCATGAAAAACTGTTTTTT
.	TRBD1	TRBV23-1	TRBJ2-7	CASSQFGLGTVPYEQYF	TGCGCCAGCAGTCAATTCGGGCTAGGGACAGTCCCCTACGAGCAGTACTTC
.	TRBD1	TRBV10-3	TRBJ2-7	CASSEGDSSYEQYF	TGTGCCAGCAGTGAAGGGGACAGCTCCTACGAGCAGTACTTC
.	.	TRBV6-1	TRBJ2-1	CASGPSLNSYNEQFF	TGTGCCAGCGGCCCTAGCTTAAACTCCTACAATGAGCAGTTCTTC
.	.	TRBV6-1	TRBJ1-5	CASSEAPGPNQPQHF	TGTGCCAGCAGTGAAGCTCCTGGCCCAAATCAGCCCCAGCATTTT
.	.	TRBV5-1	TRBJ2-2	CASSLRPVTGELFF	TGCGCCAGCAGCTTGCGTCCGGTCACCGGGGAGCTGTTTTTT
.	TRBD1	TRBV5-4	TRBJ1-1	CASSLGQGKEAFF	TGTGCCAGCAGCTTGGGACAGGGGAAGGAAGCTTTCTTT
.	.	TRBV9	TRBJ1-2	CASSVGSGDYGYTF	TGTGCCAGCAGCGTAGGCTCCGGAGACTATGGCTACACCTTC
few	.	TRBV11-2	TRBJ2-7	CASSTVGSSYEQYF	TGTGCCAGCAGCACCGTTGGGAGCTCCTACGAGCAGTACTTC
.	TRBD1	TRBV14	TRBJ2-7	CASSHHQWTGSYEQYF	TGTGCCAGCAGCCATCATCAGTGGACAGGGTCCTACGAGCAGTACTTC
.	.	TRBV7-6	TRBJ2-2	CASSLGQALNTGELFF	TGTGCCAGCAGCTTAGGGCAGGCCCTGAACACCGGGGAGCTGTTTTTT
.	TRBD1	TRBV4-3	TRBJ2-7	CASSQDSRRQGETYEQYF	TGCGCCAGCAGCCAAGATAGCAGGAGACAGGGTGAGACCTACGAGCAGTACTTC
.	.	TRBV29-1	TRBJ2-5	CSVRDSDSETQYF	TGCAGCGTTCGCGACAGCGATTCGGAGACCCAGTACTTC
once	.	TRBV6-4	TRBJ2-3	CASSDGSSTDTQYF	TGTGCCAGCAGTGATGGCAGTAGCACAGATACGCAGTATTTT
.	.	TRBV6-5	TRBJ1-3	CASSLFGGSSGNTIYF	TGTGCCAGCAGTTTATTCGGGGGATCATCGGGAAACACCATATATTTT
.	TRBD2	TRBV19	TRBJ2-1	CASSILGLPLGEQFF	TGTGCCAGTAGTATATTGGGACTACCCCTCGGTGAGCAGTTCTTC
.	.	TRBV7-2	TRBJ1-2	CASSSGQGYGYTF	TGTGCCAGCAGCTCCGGGCAGGGCTATGGCTACACCTTC
.	.	TRBV28	TRBJ2-1	CASRGQWTRGEQFF	TGTGCCAGCAGAGGACAATGGACAAGGGGTGAGCAGTTCTTC
.	.	TRBV2	TRBJ2-1	CASSEKPPDEQFF	TGTGCCAGCAGTGAAAAACCGCCGGATGAGCAGTTCTTC
.	TRBD1	TRBV5-6	TRBJ1-2	CASSGWTGQSDYGYTF	TGTGCCAGCAGCGGATGGACAGGGCAGAGTGACTATGGCTACACCTTC
.	TRBD1	TRBV15	TRBJ2-2	CATSRDWRQGNTGELFF	TGTGCCACCAGCAGAGATTGGAGACAGGGAAACACCGGGGAGCTGTTTTTT
.	TRBD1	TRBV28	TRBJ2-3	CASSMPTGATDTQYF	TGTGCCAGCAGTATGCCGACAGGGGCCACAGATACGCAGTATTTT
.	.	TRBV28	TRBJ2-1	CASSSPGHRSNEQFF	TGTGCCAGCAGTTCCCCGGGACACAGGAGCAATGAGCAGTTCTTC
.	TRBD1	TRBV7-2	TRBJ2-2	CASSFFTGETGELFF	TGTGCCAGCAGCTTCTTTACAGGGGAAACCGGGGAGCTGTTTTTT
.	.	TRBV4-3	TRBJ2-7	CASSQDYRDGGEQYF	TGCGCCAGCAGCCAAGATTACAGGGATGGGGGAGAGCAGTACTTC
once	TRBD2	TRBV11-2	TRBJ2-5	CASSSGLAGETQYF	TGTGCCAGCAGCTCCGGACTAGCCGGAGAGACCCAGTACTTC
.	TRBD2	TRBV2	TRBJ2-3	CASSESTSALTDTQYF	TGTGCCAGCAGTGAGTCGACTAGCGCACTCACAGATACGCAGTATTTT
.	.	TRBV18	TRBJ2-6	CASSPPRSGANVLTF	TGTGCCAGCTCACCACCCCGCTCTGGGGCCAACGTCCTGACTTTC
.	TRBD1	TRBV28	TRBJ1-2	CASSGQGGYYGYTF	TGTGCCAGCAGTGGACAGGGCGGCTACTATGGCTACACCTTC
.	TRBD2	TRBV4-3	TRBJ2-3	CASSQWRLAEITDTQYF	TGCGCCAGCAGCCAATGGAGGCTAGCGGAAATCACAGATACGCAGTATTTT
.	TRBD1	TRBV4-1	TRBJ1-5	CASSQEGQGINQPQHF	TGCGCCAGCAGCCAAGAGGGACAGGGAATCAATCAGCCCCAGCATTTT
.	.	TRBV5-4	TRBJ2-3	CASSPSLTDTQYF	TGTGCCAGCAGCCCCAGTTTGACAGATACGCAGTATTTT
.	.	TRBV18	TRBJ2-7	CASSSRQTYEQYF	TGTGCCAGCTCATCCCGACAGACTTACGAGCAGTACTTC
.	.	TRBV19	TRBJ2-5	CASSIEGGWTIKETQYF	TGTGCCAGTAGTATAGAAGGGGGCTGGACTATCAAGGAGACCCAGTACTTC
.	TRBD2	TRBV27	TRBJ2-5	CASSLSVAGTQETQYF	TGTGCCAGCAGTTTATCTGTAGCGGGAACCCAAGAGACCCAGTACTTC
few	TRBD2	TRBV9	TRBJ2-7	CASSASGGRIHEQYF	TGTGCCAGCAGCGCAAGCGGGGGCCGCATACACGAGCAGTACTTC
.	TRBD1	TRBV19	TRBJ1-4	CASSADRVGEKLFF	TGTGCCAGTAGTGCTGACAGGGTAGGAGAAAAACTGTTTTTT
.	.	TRBV25-1	TRBJ1-4	CASSEPARDEKLFF	TGTGCCAGCAGTGAACCCGCCAGGGATGAAAAACTGTTTTTT
.	TRBD1	TRBV15	TRBJ2-7	CATSSDRGPYEQYF	TGTGCCACCAGCAGCGACAGGGGACCGTACGAGCAGTACTTC
.	TRBD1	TRBV9	TRBJ2-1	CASSDPRGQGNNEQFF	TGTGCCAGCAGCGATCCCCGGGGACAGGGAAACAATGAGCAGTTCTTC
.	.	TRBV7-7	TRBJ2-1	CASSLGSGVYNEQFF	TGTGCTAGCAGCTTAGGCTCAGGGGTGTACAATGAGCAGTTCTTC
.	.	TRBV5-1	TRBJ2-7	CASSLSGYEQYF	TGCGCCAGCAGCTTGTCGGGTTACGAGCAGTACTTC
.	TRBD2	TRBV7-3	TRBJ2-1	CASSLQSGVSYNEQFF	TGTGCCAGCAGCTTACAAAGCGGGGTCTCCTACAATGAGCAGTTCTTC
.	TRBD1	TRBV19	TRBJ2-5	CASSTDRVEETQYF	TGTGCCAGTAGTACTGACAGGGTCGAAGAGACCCAGTACTTC
.	.	TRBV10-1	TRBJ2-5	CASSDRGRGETQYF	TGCGCCAGCAGTGACAGGGGAAGAGGGGAGACCCAGTACTTC
.	.	TRBV5-1	TRBJ2-7	CASSLELGAVYEQYF	TGCGCCAGCAGCTTGGAGCTGGGGGCGGTGTACGAGCAGTACTTC